This TCR beta chain was retrieved from a study of cytomegalovirus exposure and HLA in healthy donors. It was with 60 Vbeta and 13 Jbeta primers that the PCR ran. Profiled with immunoSEQ multiplex PCR; TCRdb holds only in-frame clones, not every one. The sample carries about 100,000 clones, roughly 79% recorded once. This clone has a count of ten or more. The CDR3 is 14 residues long. The germline V gene has CDR1 KGHSH and CDR2 LQKENI. The V segment lost 4 bases and the J segment 3 bases; nucleotides outside the gene matches: 2. The chain is built from TRBV18 and TRBJ2-3; 9 positions match TRBD2. Source material: PBMCs. This TCR came from a woman aged 65 to 85 in good health and CMV-seropositive. The CDR3 nucleotides read TGTGCCAGCTCACAGGGACTAGCAACAGATACGCAGTATTTT. Translating it yields CASSQGLATDTQYF.